Shown below are 32 T cell receptor beta chains from a single sample sequenced in a study of T cell responses to AZD1222 COVID-19 vaccine (dated by TCRdb to about 2021). The protocol used for the library was the immunoSEQ multiplex PCR assay. In its TCRdb copy, this immuneACCESS table keeps in-frame sequences only and misses some clones. Where compared with another copy, unresolved V genes explain less than half of these, and the others have no known cause. The sample profile shows tens of thousands of clones; about 88% of them were found once. Clones ranked in the top ten supply less than 15% of the sample. The sample's time point label is to be understood as: baseline before first vaccination. This material consisted of peripheral blood, taken on day 0 of AZD1222 vaccination. The source is an adult in good health.

The rearrangement joins TRBV7-9 to TRBJ1-1; D call uncertain. The CDR3 sequence is 15 residues long. The germline CDR1 and CDR2 sequences are SEHNR and FQNEAQ (reference sequence). V lost 3 bases and J lost 4, with 15 bases in between. For the CDR3, the DNA is TGTGCCAGCAGCTTGGCCCCACGGCTAGGCACTGAAGCTTTCTTT. Amino acids: CASSLAPRLGTEAFF.

The V gene is TRBV13, the J gene TRBJ1-3; D gene ambiguous. The germline V and J ends were trimmed by 5 bases and 0 bases, with 17 bases remaining between them. In germline, CDR1 is PRHDT, CDR2 FYEKMQ (reference sequence). The CDR3 contains 17 residues. CDR3 nucleotide sequence: TGTGCCAGCAGCCTTGTCCCCCGGAGGGACTCTGGAAACACCATATATTTT. Translating it yields CASSLVPRRDSGNTIYF. Looking up the rest from reference TRBV13 and TRBJ1-3 gives the full variable domain: AAGVIQSPRHLIKEKRETATLKCYPIPRHDTVYWYQQGPGQDPQFLISFYEKMQSDKGSIPDRFSAQQFSDYHSELNMSSLELGDSALYFCASSLVPRRDSGNTIYFGEGSWLTVV.

The chain is built from TRBV3-1 (or the pseudogene TRBV3-2) and TRBJ2-7; 9 bases line up with TRBD2. The CDR3 extends over 15 amino acids. V lost 2 bases to trimming and J lost 1 base; unmatched junction nucleotides: 3. CDR1 is LGHDT and CDR2 is YNNKEL in the germline V gene (reference sequence). The CDR3 nucleotides are TGTGCCAGCAGCCAACTGAGCGGGGGGTCCTACGAGCAGTACTTC. It specifies CASSQLSGGSYEQYF.

The sample holds a few counts of this clone. The genes are TRBV3-1 (or the pseudogene TRBV3-2) and TRBJ1-2; D not resolved. Trimming left V 0 bases short and J 8 bases short, with 10 bases between. The CDR3 totals 13 residues. Germline CDR1 LGHDT, CDR2 YNNKEL (reference sequence). CDR3 amino acids: CASSQDPGRGYTF. The CDR3, as DNA: TGTGCCAGCAGCCAAGATCCTGGGAGGGGCTACACCTTC.

The chain employs TRBV5-1 and TRBJ2-2; maybe TRBD1 (5 bases). Germline CDR1 and CDR2: SGHRS and YFSETQ. Trimming left V 9 bases short and J 3 bases short, with 12 bases between. CDR3 length: 13 residues. CDR3 DNA: TGCGCCACCAATGTAGGGGACACCGGGGAGCTGTTTTTT. Translation gives CATNVGDTGELFF.

The chain has TRBV5-1 and TRBJ2-2; D is undetermined. This CDR3 is built from 14 residues. V shed 5 bases and J shed 4 bases, with 12 bases lying between them. Germline CDR1 SGHRS, CDR2 YFSETQ. The CDR3 DNA is TGCGCCAGCAGGTCGGATTCGGGCACCGGGGAGCTGTTTTTT. This sequence encodes CASRSDSGTGELFF.

The chain joins TRBV5-1 to TRBJ1-4, with D hard to call. CDR3 length: 16 amino acids. Germline V gene data show CDR1 as SGHRS and CDR2 as YFSETQ. V lost 4 bases and J lost 0, with 13 bases in between. The CDR3, as DNA: TGCGCCAGCAGCCCACGGACGGCCGCAACTAATGAAAAACTGTTTTTT. It encodes CASSPRTAATNEKLFF. The whole variable domain, remainder taken from reference TRBV5-1 and TRBJ1-4, is KAGVTQTPRYLIKTRGQQVTLSCSPISGHRSVSWYQQTPGQGLQFLFEYFSETQRNKGNFPGRFSGRQFSNSRSEMNVSTLELGDSALYLCASSPRTAATNEKLFFGSGTQLSVL.

This rearrangement joins TRBV7-2 to TRBJ1-1; D not resolved. Germline assignment: CDR1 SGHTA and CDR2 FQGNSA. The CDR3 has 14 amino acids. V lost 5 bases and J 4 bases, leaving 14 bases between the germline ends. The CDR3 region is CASSQDATSTEAFF. CDR3 bases: TGTGCCAGCAGCCAAGATGCCACAAGCACTGAAGCTTTCTTT.

The V gene is TRBV19, the J gene TRBJ1-5; a weak D match, TRBD1 (6 bases). This CDR3 has 13 residues. In germline, CDR1 is LNHDA, CDR2 SQIVND (reference sequence). The V gene lost 10 bases and the J gene lost 3 bases, with 13 bases spanning the gap. The CDR3 sequence: CATQDRVNQPQHF. Here the CDR3 DNA reads TGTGCCACCCAGGACAGAGTCAATCAGCCCCAGCATTTT.

This sequence joins TRBV6-1 and TRBJ1-1; no definite D call. Germline loops: CDR1 MNHNS, CDR2 SASEGT. The V gene lost 3 bases and the J gene lost 11 bases, with 13 bases spanning the gap. The CDR3 spans 12 residues. The CDR3 reads CASSDGGLWAFF. CDR3 bases: TGTGCCAGCAGTGACGGCGGATTGTGGGCTTTCTTT.

This chain links TRBV5-1 with TRBJ1-2, with D unclear. Trimming stripped 4 bases from V and 1 base from J, with 8 bases between. The CDR3 length is 13 residues. The germline gives CDR1 SGHRS, CDR2 YFSETQ. CDR3 DNA: TGCGCCAGCAGCCGGGAGAATAACTATGGCTACACCTTC. Encoded protein: CASSRENNYGYTF.

The J gene is TRBJ1-2, the V gene TRBV5-1; possible D gene TRBD1, 5 bases. Germline values: CDR1 SGHRS, CDR2 YFSETQ. The germline V and J ends were trimmed by 0 bases and 3 bases, with 12 bases remaining between them. The CDR3 has 15 residues. CDR3: CASSLAIQGDYGYTF. The DNA of the CDR3 is TGCGCCAGCAGCTTGGCCATTCAGGGTGACTATGGCTACACCTTC.

This clone was found once. The V gene is TRBV30, the J gene TRBJ1-4; 10 nucleotides agree with TRBD1. The germline V gene encodes CDR1 GTSNPN and CDR2 SVGIG (reference sequence). Trimming removed 4 bases from V and 2 bases from J; junction bases left unmatched: 7. The CDR3 runs 16 residues. CDR3 in amino acids: CAWKWGQGSTNEKLFF. The CDR3 region has the DNA TGTGCCTGGAAGTGGGGACAGGGGTCCACTAATGAAAAACTGTTTTTT. The full variable domain, in which reference TRBV30 and TRBJ1-4 provide the parts outside the CDR3, is SQTIHQWPATLVQPVGSPLSLECTVEGTSNPNLYWYRQAAGRGLQLLFYSVGIGQISSEVPQNLSASRPQDRQFILSSKKLLLSDSGFYLCAWKWGQGSTNEKLFFGSGTQLSVL.

This clone was recorded once. The V call is TRBV7-9, the J call TRBJ1-2, with no clear D. The CDR3 sequence is 13 residues long. Trimming stripped 2 bases from V and 6 bases from J, with 10 bases between. Germline-derived CDR1 and CDR2 are SEHNR and FQNEAQ (reference sequence). The CDR3 region is CASSLYFRDGYTF. The CDR3 bases are TGTGCCAGCAGCTTATATTTTAGGGATGGCTACACCTTC.

In DNA, the CDR3 is TGTGCCAGCGGCCTGAAGGGGTTTACTGAAGCTTTCTTT. It codes for CASGLKGFTEAFF. The rearrangement uses TRBV3-1 (or the pseudogene TRBV3-2) and TRBJ1-1, with D tentatively TRBD1 (5 bases). The V gene's germline CDR1 is LGHDT and CDR2 YNNKEL (reference sequence). The CDR3 covers 13 residues. V lost 8 bases to trimming and J lost 5 bases, with 15 bases between them.

The CDR3 DNA follows: TGTGCCAGCAGCACCACAGGGGCCAACGTCCTGACTTTC. Translation: CASSTTGANVLTF. The chain has TRBV9 and TRBJ2-6, with D unresolved. CDR3 length equals 13 residues. Germline values: CDR1 SGDLS, CDR2 YYNGEE. The V gene lost 4 bases and the J gene lost 4 bases, with 6 bases spanning the gap.

This clone has just one count. The sample carries other DNA sequences with the same CDR3. The rearrangement links TRBV6-2 or TRBV6-3 to TRBJ2-3; 8 bases agree with TRBD2. The germline V gene has CDR1 MNHEY and CDR2 SVGEGT. CDR3 length: 15 residues. V shed 2 bases, J shed 0 bases, and the junction held 1 base outside the gene matches. The CDR3 coding sequence is TGTGCCAGCAGTTACCTAGCGGGCAGCACAGATACGCAGTATTTT. Its protein is CASSYLAGSTDTQYF.

The gene calls are TRBV30 and TRBJ1-4, with TRBD1 identical over 11 bases. J gave up 7 bases and V 2 bases, and 3 bases lay outside the gene matches. Germline-derived CDR1 and CDR2 are GTSNPN and SVGIG (reference sequence). The CDR3 consists of 14 residues. The CDR3 protein is CAWSRTGGGEKLFF. CDR3 in DNA: TGTGCCTGGAGTCGGACAGGGGGCGGTGAAAAACTGTTTTTT.

The V gene is TRBV16, the J gene TRBJ1-2; D is uncertain. Germline V CDR1 and CDR2: KGHSY, FQNENV. V shed 1 base and J shed 2 bases, with 11 bases lying between them. The CDR3 has 15 residues. The CDR3 sequence: CASSQLRQANYGYTF. The CDR3 region has the DNA TGTGCCAGCAGCCAATTACGGCAGGCCAACTATGGCTACACCTTC.

The rearrangement links TRBV29-1 to TRBJ1-1; D call uncertain. The V end was cut by 4 bases, the J end by 4 bases, with 7 bases between. The CDR3 is 11 amino acids. Germline V CDR1 and CDR2: SQVTM, ANQGSEA. The CDR3 DNA reads as TGCAGCGTTGCCAGGAGCACTGAAGCTTTCTTT. Translation gives CSVARSTEAFF.

The chain employs TRBV12-3 or TRBV12-4 and TRBJ2-5, with D unresolved. The CDR3 contains 13 residues. Trimming removed 2 bases at V and 4 bases at J, with 8 bases between. CDR3 nucleotide sequence: TGTGCCAGCAGTTTAAGGGATAGAGAGACCCAGTACTTC. Translating gives CASSLRDRETQYF.

J is TRBJ1-5 and V is TRBV10-2; D may be TRBD1 (6 bases). Germline V gene sequence: CDR1 WSHSY, CDR2 SAAADI. V lost 1 base to trimming and J lost 1 base, with 14 bases between them. The CDR3 spans 17 residues. The CDR3 sequence is CASSEWGRGKSNQPQHF. The CDR3 DNA reads as TGCGCCAGCAGTGAGTGGGGCAGGGGAAAGAGCAATCAGCCCCAGCATTTT.

The chain combines TRBV6-4 with TRBJ2-1, with 11 bases matching TRBD2. CDR1 is MRHNA, CDR2 SNTAGT, per germline. The V gene end was trimmed by 5 bases and the J gene end by 3 bases; junction bases not matched to a gene: 6. The CDR3 runs to 16 residues. The CDR3 nucleotides are TGTGCCAGCAGTCGCGAACTAGCGGGGGACTACAATGAGCAGTTCTTC. This encodes CASSRELAGDYNEQFF.

As concerns this clone: Other DNA sequences of this sample code for an identical CDR3. V usage is TRBV12-3 or TRBV12-4 and J usage is TRBJ1-2; a weak D match, TRBD1 (6 bases). CDR3 length: 13 amino acids. Trimming left V 5 bases short and J 1 base short, with 8 bases between. CDR3 bases: TGTGCCAGCAGTCCACAGGGTAACTATGGCTACACCTTC. This codes for CASSPQGNYGYTF.

The rearrangement links TRBV3-1 (or the pseudogene TRBV3-2) to TRBJ1-4; no clear D gene. The CDR3 totals 16 residues. V lost 2 bases, J lost 11 bases, and 21 bases lay in between. Germline V gene data show CDR1 as LGHDT and CDR2 as YNNKEL (reference sequence). In DNA form, the CDR3 reads TGTGCCAGCAGCCAAAGTATCGGGTCGGCCAGAGACAAACTGTTTTTT. Its translation: CASSQSIGSARDKLFF.

Notes on this clone: One end of the junction fails to match germline, which may point to a read error. The V and J genes are TRBV7-7 and TRBJ2-1; TRBD2 matches 8 bases. Germline V gives CDR1 SSHAT, CDR2 FNYEAQ (reference sequence). The CDR3 runs 13 residues. The CDR3 loop is CASSLGGANEQFF. The CDR3 nucleotides read TGTGCTAGCAGCCTCGGGGGGGCGAATGAGCAGTTCTTC.

This clone was detected once. The J gene is TRBJ1-6, the V gene TRBV6-5; 11 bases are a match to TRBD1. V was clipped by 7 bases and J by 9 bases; unmatched bases: 8. Germline CDR1 MNHEY, CDR2 SVGAGI. The CDR3 has 15 amino acids. CDR3 DNA: TGTGCCAGCAACGACTACGGGACAGGGGGTTCACCCCTCCACTTT. It yields the protein CASNDYGTGGSPLHF.

The chain's CDR3 is CASSVAGVGGQPQHF. CDR3 in DNA: TGTGCCAGCAGCGTTGCGGGGGTCGGGGGTCAGCCCCAGCATTTT. The V gene is TRBV7-9, the J gene TRBJ1-5; possibly TRBD1 for D (5 bases). Trimming left V 5 bases short and J 6 bases short, with 17 bases between. Germline CDR1 is SEHNR and CDR2 is FQNEAQ (reference sequence). This CDR3 has 15 residues.

This chain links TRBV6-5 with TRBJ1-6; D is unclear. Germline lookup yields CDR1 MNHEY and CDR2 SVGAGI. The CDR3 length is 13 residues. Between the trimmed V and J ends, which lost 2 bases and 4 bases, there was a span of 3 bases. The CDR3: CASSYRYNSPLHF. The CDR3 DNA follows: TGTGCCAGCAGTTACAGATATAATTCACCCCTCCACTTT.

The chain carries TRBV6-5 and TRBJ2-5; D possibly matches TRBD1 or TRBD2 (5 bases each). V was cut by 4 bases and J by 13 bases, with 16 bases left in between. Per germline, CDR1 MNHEY and CDR2 SVGAGI. The CDR3 totals 12 residues. CDR3 coding DNA: TGTGCCAGCAGTTCAACCGGGACGGTCGCGTACTTC. Protein: CASSSTGTVAYF.

V and J are TRBV19 and TRBJ1-4; no clear D. This CDR3 has 15 residues. CDR1 is LNHDA, CDR2 SQIVND, per germline (reference sequence). With 5 bases removed from V and 0 bases from J, the gap between germline ends came to 10 bases. CDR3 DNA sequence: TGTGCCAGTAGTCCAACCCAACCAACTAATGAAAAACTGTTTTTT. This translates into CASSPTQPTNEKLFF.

The chain joins TRBV11-2 to TRBJ2-2; D tentatively reads TRBD1 or TRBD2 (5 bases each). This CDR3 spans 15 amino acids. Looked up from germline, CDR1 is SGHAT and CDR2 is FQNNGV. The ends were cut back, 0 bases at V and 1 base at J, with 6 bases in the middle. For the CDR3, the DNA is TGTGCCAGCAGCTTAGATGGGGGGAACACCGGGGAGCTGTTTTTT. Amino acid sequence: CASSLDGGNTGELFF.